A single sample gave rise to the 20 T cell receptor beta chains below, sequenced in a study of cytomegalovirus exposure and HLA in healthy donors. The primer mix had 60 Vbeta and 13 Jbeta primers. The table came from immunoSEQ multiplex PCR; TCRdb's copy has only in-frame clones and leaves some out. The table includes roughly 170,000 clones, 70% to 85% detected once. Sequencing was carried out using PBMCs. The receptors here all came from a girl aged 2 to 9 in good health and CMV-seropositive.

The chain combines TRBV28 with TRBJ2-7, with D possibly TRBD1 on 7 matching bases. V lost 6 bases and J 3 bases, leaving 18 bases between the germline ends. Germline V gene sequence: CDR1 MDHEN, CDR2 SYDVKM. CDR3 length: 15 amino acids. The CDR3 nucleotides are TGTGCCAGCAGCCCAGGGGGGACCCTCAGCTACGAGCAGTACTTC. Its translation: CASSPGGTLSYEQYF.

This chain uses TRBV2 with TRBJ2-7, with D tentatively TRBD1 (6 bases). The CDR3 is 14 amino acids. Trimming removed 2 bases from V and 5 bases from J, with 13 bases in between. The germline V gene encodes CDR1 SNHLY and CDR2 FYNNEI. The CDR3 nucleotides are TGTGCCAGCAGTGAAACGGCAGGGGCACACGAGCAGTACTTC. Translation gives CASSETAGAHEQYF.

In its sample, this clone was seen once. The chain couples TRBV5-4 to TRBJ1-2; 10 bases are shared with TRBD1. V shed 6 bases, J shed 5 bases, and the junction held 7 bases outside the gene matches. The germline V gene encodes CDR1 SGHNT and CDR2 YYREEE (reference sequence). CDR3 length: 14 amino acids. This CDR3 reads CASKGGQGGYGYTF. The CDR3 DNA reads TGTGCCAGCAAAGGCGGACAGGGGGGATATGGCTACACCTTC. Combining the CDR3 with reference TRBV5-4 and TRBJ1-2 gives the whole variable domain ETGVTQSPTHLIKTRGQQVTLRCSSQSGHNTVSWYQQALGQGPQFIFQYYREEENGRGNFPPRFSGLQFPNYSSELNVNALELDDSALYLCASKGGQGGYGYTFGSGTRLTVV.

The rearrangement uses TRBV28 and TRBJ2-5; D gene unclear. The CDR3 is made up of 13 amino acids. V lost 8 bases and J 5 bases, leaving 15 bases between the germline ends. Germline CDR1 reads MDHEN; CDR2 reads SYDVKM. The CDR3 spells CASAPTSLETQYF. As DNA, the CDR3 is TGTGCCAGCGCCCCGACAAGTCTGGAGACCCAGTACTTC.

The V and J genes are TRBV6-6 and TRBJ2-3; D remains ambiguous. Germline V gene lookup returns CDR1 MNHNY and CDR2 SVGAGI (reference sequence). CDR3 length equals 14 residues. V lost 6 bases and J 1 base, leaving 11 bases between the germline ends. CDR3 DNA sequence: TGTGCCAGCAGAAGAACTGCTGGCACAGATACGCAGTATTTT. This encodes CASRRTAGTDTQYF.

The chain couples TRBV7-9 to TRBJ2-1; 9 bases are a match to TRBD2. J was trimmed by 10 bases and V by 4 bases; bases with no gene match: 23. The CDR3 contains 19 residues. CDR1 and CDR2 (germline): SEHNR, FQNEAQ (reference sequence). CDR3 nucleotide sequence: TGTGCCAGCAGCTACACAATCAATAGCGGGAGAAATTCGCTTAAGGAGCAGTTCTTC. Its translation: CASSYTINSGRNSLKEQFF.

This clone was seen once. DNA for the CDR3: TGTGCCAGCTCAGGACAGGGGGCAGCCTACGAGCAGTACTTC. Amino acid sequence: CASSGQGAAYEQYF. V usage is TRBV18 and J usage is TRBJ2-7, with TRBD1 matching over 11 bases. V gave up 5 bases and J gave up 2 bases; unmatched junction bases: 2. The V gene's germline CDR1 is KGHSH and CDR2 LQKENI. The CDR3 is 14 amino acids.

V usage is TRBV28 and J usage is TRBJ2-7, with TRBD2 matching 11 bases. The germline CDR1 and CDR2 sequences are MDHEN and SYDVKM. The trim removed 6 bases at V and 0 bases at J, leaving 4 bases unmatched. The CDR3 sequence is 15 residues long. CDR3 sequence: CASSRTSGSSYEQYF. The CDR3 DNA sequence: TGTGCCAGCAGCAGGACTAGCGGGTCCTCCTACGAGCAGTACTTC.

This clone was observed once. This chain connects TRBV5-1 to TRBJ2-1; tentatively, D is TRBD1 (6 bases). Germline V CDR1 and CDR2: SGHRS, YFSETQ. This CDR3 has 15 residues. V lost 6 bases to trimming and J lost 4 bases, with 17 bases between them. CDR3 amino acids: CASTRTGTNYNEQFF. The CDR3 DNA is TGCGCCAGCACCAGAACCGGGACAAATTACAATGAGCAGTTCTTC.

This rearrangement joins TRBV30 to TRBJ1-1; D remains unclear. This CDR3 has 16 residues. Germline CDR1 is GTSNPN and CDR2 is SVGIG (reference sequence). Trimming removed 4 bases from V and 5 bases from J, with 23 bases in between. The CDR3 protein is CAWTPSGRGVSTEAFF. The CDR3 region has the DNA TGTGCCTGGACCCCCTCCGGGCGGGGTGTGTCGACTGAAGCTTTCTTT. The full variable domain, with the rest looked up from reference TRBV30 and TRBJ1-1, is SQTIHQWPATLVQPVGSPLSLECTVEGTSNPNLYWYRQAAGRGLQLLFYSVGIGQISSEVPQNLSASRPQDRQFILSSKKLLLSDSGFYLCAWTPSGRGVSTEAFFGQGTRLTVV.

This clone showed up just a few times. V and J are TRBV5-6 and TRBJ2-1, with 7 bases identical to TRBD1. This CDR3 has 15 amino acids. The V and J ends lost 4 bases and 6 bases, in that order; junction bases with no gene match: 10. CDR1 SGHDT and CDR2 YYEEEE come from the germline V gene. The CDR3 is CASSLGGLTINEQFF. CDR3 coding DNA: TGTGCCAGCAGCCTAGGGGGCCTAACTATCAATGAGCAGTTCTTC.

The rearrangement uses TRBV6-6 and TRBJ2-7, with 8 nucleotides matching TRBD1. The germline V gene has CDR1 MNHNY and CDR2 SVGAGI (reference sequence). This CDR3 spans 14 amino acids. With V trimmed by 3 bases and J by 3 bases, 4 bases remained unmatched. The chain's CDR3 is CASSYGDRGYEQYF. As DNA, the CDR3 is TGTGCCAGCAGTTATGGTGACAGGGGCTACGAGCAGTACTTC.

This clone occurred once. The J gene is TRBJ2-7, the V gene TRBV5-4, with TRBD1 as a possible D gene (6 bases). Germline CDR1 reads SGHNT; CDR2 reads YYREEE (reference sequence). V dropped 3 bases and J dropped 5 bases, with 18 bases sitting between them. This CDR3 is 15 amino acids long. The DNA for the CDR3 is TGTGCCAGCAGCTCGCCCGAAACAGGGCAAGACGAGCAGTACTTC. Its translation: CASSSPETGQDEQYF.

The CDR3 sequence is CASSLELGAHTDTQYF. CDR3 DNA sequence: TGTGCCAGCAGCTTAGAGTTGGGGGCCCACACAGATACGCAGTATTTT. The chain is built from TRBV13 and TRBJ2-3; tentative D call: TRBD1 (6 bases). The CDR3 is 16 residues long. Germline V lookup: CDR1 PRHDT, CDR2 FYEKMQ (reference sequence). The ends were cut back, 1 base at V and 2 bases at J, with 13 bases in the middle.

The chain carries TRBV6-1 and TRBJ1-1; 8 bases fit TRBD1. This CDR3 has 14 amino acids. V lost 5 bases and J lost 7; bases outside the gene matches: 9. Germline lookup yields CDR1 MNHNS and CDR2 SASEGT. This chain's CDR3 is CASSPIYGTGEAFF. CDR3 sequence (DNA): TGTGCCAGCAGTCCCATATATGGGACAGGTGAAGCTTTCTTT.

V usage is TRBV6-4 and J usage is TRBJ1-1; TRBD1 might be the D (5 bases). The CDR3 sequence is 17 residues long. Germline CDR1 and CDR2: MRHNA and SNTAGT. V was trimmed by 3 bases and J by 2 bases, leaving 19 bases between them. DNA of the CDR3: TGTGCCAGCAGTGAAGGCCGGCCCGGGGGACTAAACACTGAAGCTTTCTTT. It is translated as CASSEGRPGGLNTEAFF.

CDR3 amino acids: CASSINTGGSYEQYF. The CDR3 DNA reads as TGTGCCAGCAGTATTAATACAGGGGGAAGTTACGAGCAGTACTTC. V gene TRBV27 combines with J gene TRBJ2-7, with 8 bases fitting TRBD1. Per the germline V gene, CDR1 is MNHEY and CDR2 is SMNVEV (reference sequence). The ends lost 5 bases at V and 4 bases at J; junction bases unmatched: 10. The CDR3 has 15 amino acids.

This clone was counted a few times. The chain couples TRBV6-5 to TRBJ1-1, with 7 bases fitting TRBD1. The CDR3 loop spans 15 amino acids. With 8 bases clipped from V and 4 bases from J, the junction kept 13 bases outside the gene matches. Germline CDR1 MNHEY, CDR2 SVGAGI. This chain's CDR3 is CASQGGLDRVTEAFF. Here the CDR3 DNA reads TGTGCCAGCCAAGGGGGACTAGACAGGGTCACTGAAGCTTTCTTT.

This clone was picked up a small number of times. The V and J genes are TRBV29-1 and TRBJ1-4, with 8 bases fitting TRBD1. In germline, CDR1 is SQVTM, CDR2 ANQGSEA. The V gene end was trimmed by 3 bases and the J gene end by 7 bases; junction bases not matched to a gene: 7. The CDR3 covers 14 residues. The CDR3 sequence is CSVDDTGGSEKLFF. The CDR3 DNA is TGCAGCGTTGATGATACAGGGGGAAGTGAAAAACTGTTTTTT.

The chain recombines TRBV25-1 with TRBJ1-5; 10 bases fit TRBD1. CDR3 size: 15 residues. From germline, CDR1 is MGHDK and CDR2 SYGVNS. The trim removed 4 bases at V and 5 bases at J, leaving 5 bases unmatched. The CDR3: CASSGDRGEDQPQHF. DNA for the CDR3: TGTGCCAGCAGTGGGGACAGGGGAGAGGATCAGCCCCAGCATTTT.